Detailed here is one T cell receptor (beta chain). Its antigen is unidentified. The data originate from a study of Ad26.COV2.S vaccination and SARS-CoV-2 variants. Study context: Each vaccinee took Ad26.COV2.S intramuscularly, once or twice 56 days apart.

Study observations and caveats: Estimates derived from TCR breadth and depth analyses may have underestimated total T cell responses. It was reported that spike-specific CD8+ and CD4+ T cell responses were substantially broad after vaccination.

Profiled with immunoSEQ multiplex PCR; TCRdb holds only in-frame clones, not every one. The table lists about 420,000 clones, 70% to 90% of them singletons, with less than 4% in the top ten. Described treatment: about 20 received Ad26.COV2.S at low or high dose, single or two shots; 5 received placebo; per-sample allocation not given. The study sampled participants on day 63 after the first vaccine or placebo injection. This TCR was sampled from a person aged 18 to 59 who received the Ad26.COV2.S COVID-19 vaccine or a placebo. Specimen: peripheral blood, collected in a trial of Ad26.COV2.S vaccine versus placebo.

The CDR3 here is CASSFSGRETQYF. The CDR3 DNA sequence: TGTGCCAGCAGTTTTAGCGGGCGAGAGACCCAGTACTTC. The chain has TRBV12-3 or TRBV12-4 and TRBJ2-5; TRBD2 matches 7 bases. J lost 4 bases, V lost 3 bases, and 2 bases had no gene match. The CDR3 runs 13 residues.